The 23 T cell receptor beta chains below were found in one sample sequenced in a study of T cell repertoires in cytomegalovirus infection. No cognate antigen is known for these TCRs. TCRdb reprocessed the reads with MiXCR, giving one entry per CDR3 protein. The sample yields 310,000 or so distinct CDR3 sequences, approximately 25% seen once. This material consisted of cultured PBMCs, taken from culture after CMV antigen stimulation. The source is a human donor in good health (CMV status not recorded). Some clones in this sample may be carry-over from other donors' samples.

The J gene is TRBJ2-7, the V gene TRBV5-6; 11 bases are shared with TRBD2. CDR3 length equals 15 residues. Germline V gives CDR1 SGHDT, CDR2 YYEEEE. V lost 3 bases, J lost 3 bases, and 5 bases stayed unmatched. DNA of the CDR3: TGTGCCAGCAGCTCGAGACTAGCGGGAAACTACGAGCAGTACTTC. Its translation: CASSSRLAGNYEQYF.

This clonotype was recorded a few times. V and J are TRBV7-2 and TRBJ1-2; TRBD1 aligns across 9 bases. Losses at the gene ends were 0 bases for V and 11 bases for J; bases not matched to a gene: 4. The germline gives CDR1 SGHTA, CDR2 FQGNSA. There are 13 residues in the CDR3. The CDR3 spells CASSLAGGTGYTF. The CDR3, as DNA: TGTGCCAGCAGCTTAGCGGGGGGGACAGGGTACACCTTC.

CDR3 sequence (DNA): TGTGCCAGCAGCTTAGGCGGGATCTCTGGAAACACCATATATTTT. Translated, it gives CASSLGGISGNTIYF. The V call is TRBV7-9, the J call TRBJ1-3; D is undetermined. The V gene's germline CDR1 is SEHNR and CDR2 FQNEAQ (reference sequence). The CDR3 runs 15 residues. Trimming left V 1 base short and J 0 bases short, with 7 bases between.

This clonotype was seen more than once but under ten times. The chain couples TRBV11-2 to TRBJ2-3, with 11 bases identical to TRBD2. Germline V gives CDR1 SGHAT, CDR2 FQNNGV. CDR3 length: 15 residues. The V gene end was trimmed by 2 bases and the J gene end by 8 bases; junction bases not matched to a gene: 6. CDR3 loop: CASSLLAGGGATQYF. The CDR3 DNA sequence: TGTGCCAGCAGCTTATTAGCGGGAGGGGGAGCTACGCAGTATTTT.

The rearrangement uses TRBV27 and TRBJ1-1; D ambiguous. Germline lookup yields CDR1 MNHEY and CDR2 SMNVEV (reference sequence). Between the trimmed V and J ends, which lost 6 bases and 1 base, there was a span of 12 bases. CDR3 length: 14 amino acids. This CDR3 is CASSPAGANTEAFF. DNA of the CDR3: TGTGCCAGCAGCCCCGCAGGTGCGAACACTGAAGCTTTCTTT.

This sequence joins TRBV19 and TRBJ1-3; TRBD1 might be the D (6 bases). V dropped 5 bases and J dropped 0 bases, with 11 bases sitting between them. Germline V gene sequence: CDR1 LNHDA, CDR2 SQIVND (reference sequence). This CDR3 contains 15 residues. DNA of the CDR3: TGTGCCAGTAGTCTAGGACAGAACTCTGGAAACACCATATATTTT. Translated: CASSLGQNSGNTIYF.

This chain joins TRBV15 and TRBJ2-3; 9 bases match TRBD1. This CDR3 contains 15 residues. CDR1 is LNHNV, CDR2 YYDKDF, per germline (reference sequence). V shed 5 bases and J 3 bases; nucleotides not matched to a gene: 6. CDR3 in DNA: TGTGCCACCAGCGTAGGGACAGGGTCAACAGATACGCAGTATTTT. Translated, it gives CATSVGTGSTDTQYF.

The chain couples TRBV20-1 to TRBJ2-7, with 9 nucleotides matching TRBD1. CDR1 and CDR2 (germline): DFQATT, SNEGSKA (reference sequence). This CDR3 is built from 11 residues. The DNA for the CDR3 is TGCAGAGGGATGACAGGGGGTGAGCAGTACTTC. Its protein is CRGMTGGEQYF.

The CDR3 loop is CASSLGEADPNQPQHF. The CDR3 DNA sequence: TGCGCCAGCAGCTTGGGTGAAGCCGATCCTAATCAGCCCCAGCATTTT. The chain couples TRBV5-1 to TRBJ1-5; no clear D gene. CDR1 is SGHRS, CDR2 YFSETQ, per germline. V was shortened by 0 bases and J by 4 bases, with 14 bases between the two germline ends. This CDR3 region has 16 residues.

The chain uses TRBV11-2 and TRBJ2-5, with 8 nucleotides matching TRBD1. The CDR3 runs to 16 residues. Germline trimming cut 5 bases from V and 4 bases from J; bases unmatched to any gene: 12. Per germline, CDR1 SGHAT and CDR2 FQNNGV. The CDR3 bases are TGTGCCAGCAGCCGTCGGCCAGGGGGCAAGGGAGAGACCCAGTACTTC. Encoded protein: CASSRRPGGKGETQYF.

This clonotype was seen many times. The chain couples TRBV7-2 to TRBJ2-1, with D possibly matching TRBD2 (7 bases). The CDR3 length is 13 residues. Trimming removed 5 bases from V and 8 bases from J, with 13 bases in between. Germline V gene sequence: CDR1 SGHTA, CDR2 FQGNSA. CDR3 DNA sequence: TGTGCCAGCAGCCAAACGGGGGGCGATGAGCAGTTCTTC. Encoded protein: CASSQTGGDEQFF.

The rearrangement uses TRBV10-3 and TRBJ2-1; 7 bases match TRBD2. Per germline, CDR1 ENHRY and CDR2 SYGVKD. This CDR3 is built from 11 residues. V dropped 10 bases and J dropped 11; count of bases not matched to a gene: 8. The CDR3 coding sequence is TGTGCCAGCCGAACTAGCGCCCAGCAGTTCTTC. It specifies CASRTSAQQFF.

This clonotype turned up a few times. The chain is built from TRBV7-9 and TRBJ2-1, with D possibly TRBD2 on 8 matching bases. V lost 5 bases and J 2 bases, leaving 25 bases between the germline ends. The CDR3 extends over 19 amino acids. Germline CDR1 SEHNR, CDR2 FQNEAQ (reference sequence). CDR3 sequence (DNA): TGTGCCAGCAGCACAGGGGCCGGGAGGGCCGTTTTCCCCTACAATGAGCAGTTCTTC. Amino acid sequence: CASSTGAGRAVFPYNEQFF.

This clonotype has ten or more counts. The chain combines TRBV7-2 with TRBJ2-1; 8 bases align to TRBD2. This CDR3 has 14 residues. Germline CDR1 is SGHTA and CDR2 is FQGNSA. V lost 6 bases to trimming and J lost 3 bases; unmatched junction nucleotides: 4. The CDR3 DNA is TGTGCCAGCAGAATAGCGGGATTCTACAATGAGCAGTTCTTC. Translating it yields CASRIAGFYNEQFF. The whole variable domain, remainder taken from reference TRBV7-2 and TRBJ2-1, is GAGVSQSPSNKVTEKGKDVELRCDPISGHTALYWYRQSLGQGLEFLIYFQGNSAPDKSGLPSDRFSAERTGGSVSTLTIQRTQQEDSAVYLCASRIAGFYNEQFFGPGTRLTVL.

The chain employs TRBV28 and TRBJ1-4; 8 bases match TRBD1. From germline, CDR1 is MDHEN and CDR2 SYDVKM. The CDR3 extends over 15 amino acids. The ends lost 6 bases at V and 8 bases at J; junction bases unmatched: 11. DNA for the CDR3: TGTGCCAGCAGCCGCTCGACAGGGGCGGGAGAAAAACTGTTTTTT. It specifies CASSRSTGAGEKLFF.

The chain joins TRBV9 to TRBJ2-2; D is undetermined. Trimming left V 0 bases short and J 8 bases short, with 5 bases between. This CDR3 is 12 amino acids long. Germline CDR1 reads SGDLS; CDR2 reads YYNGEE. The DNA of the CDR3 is TGTGCCAGCAGCGTAGAGGAAGGGGAGCTGTTTTTT. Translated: CASSVEEGELFF.

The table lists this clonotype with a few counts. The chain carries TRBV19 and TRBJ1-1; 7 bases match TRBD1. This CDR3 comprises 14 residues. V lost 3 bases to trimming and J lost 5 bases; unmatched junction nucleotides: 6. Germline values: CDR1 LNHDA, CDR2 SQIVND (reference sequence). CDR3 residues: CASSMGEGATEAFF. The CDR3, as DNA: TGTGCCAGTAGTATGGGAGAGGGGGCAACTGAAGCTTTCTTT.

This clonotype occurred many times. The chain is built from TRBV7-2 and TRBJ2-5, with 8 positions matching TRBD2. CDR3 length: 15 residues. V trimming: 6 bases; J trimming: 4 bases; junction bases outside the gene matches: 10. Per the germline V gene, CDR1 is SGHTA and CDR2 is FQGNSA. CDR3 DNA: TGTGCCAGCAGTGTGGAGGCGGGAGGAGGAGAGACCCAGTACTTC. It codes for CASSVEAGGGETQYF.

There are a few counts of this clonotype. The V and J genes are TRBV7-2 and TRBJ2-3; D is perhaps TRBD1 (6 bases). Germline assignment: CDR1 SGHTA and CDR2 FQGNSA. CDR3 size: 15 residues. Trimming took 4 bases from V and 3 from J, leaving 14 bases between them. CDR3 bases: TGTGCCAGCAGCTCCCAGGGGCAAAGAACAGATACGCAGTATTTT. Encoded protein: CASSSQGQRTDTQYF.

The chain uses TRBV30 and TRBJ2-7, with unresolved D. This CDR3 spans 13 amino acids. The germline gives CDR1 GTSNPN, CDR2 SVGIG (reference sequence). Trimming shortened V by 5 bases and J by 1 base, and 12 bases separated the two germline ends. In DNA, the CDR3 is TGTGCCTGGTACGGCGAACCTTCCTACGAGCAGTACTTC. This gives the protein CAWYGEPSYEQYF.

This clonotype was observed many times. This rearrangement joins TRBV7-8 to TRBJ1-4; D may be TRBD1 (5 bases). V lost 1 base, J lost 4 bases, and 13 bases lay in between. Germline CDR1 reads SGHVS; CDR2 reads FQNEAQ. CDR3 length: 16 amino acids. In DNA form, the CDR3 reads TGTGCCAGCAGCTTAGGGGACCTTAGACTTAATGAAAAACTGTTTTTT. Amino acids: CASSLGDLRLNEKLFF. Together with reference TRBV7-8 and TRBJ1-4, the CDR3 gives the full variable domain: GAGVSQSPRYKVAKRGQDVALRCDPISGHVSLFWYQQALGQGPEFLTYFQNEAQLDKSGLPSDRFFAERPEGSVSTLKIQRTQQEDSAVYLCASSLGDLRLNEKLFFGSGTQLSVL.

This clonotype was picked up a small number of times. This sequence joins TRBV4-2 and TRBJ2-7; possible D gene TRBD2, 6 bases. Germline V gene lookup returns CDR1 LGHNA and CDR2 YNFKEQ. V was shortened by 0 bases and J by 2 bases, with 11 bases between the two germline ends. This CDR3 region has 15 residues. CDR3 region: CASSQERDAAYEQYF. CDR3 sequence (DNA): TGTGCCAGCAGCCAAGAGCGGGACGCCGCCTACGAGCAGTACTTC.

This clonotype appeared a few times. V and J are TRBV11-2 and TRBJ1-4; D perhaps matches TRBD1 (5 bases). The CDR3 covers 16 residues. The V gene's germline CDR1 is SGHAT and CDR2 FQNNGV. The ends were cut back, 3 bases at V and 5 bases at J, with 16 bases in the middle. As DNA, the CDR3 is TGTGCCAGCAGCTTCGGAGTCTCTCCAGGGAATGAAAAACTGTTTTTT. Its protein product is CASSFGVSPGNEKLFF.